This T cell receptor beta chain was identified in a study of CXCR3-negative and CXCR3-positive naive CD8 T cells. Study-level background: Per library, roughly 1.5 +/- 0.3 million reads; 130 million to 150 million TRB reads overall.

Concerning this clonotype itself: What it recognizes is unknown.

Notes on the study in general: Comparably high diversity marked both naive subsets, whereas memory CD8+ cells had much lower diversity. Memory cells diverged, while naive CXCR3-positive and CXCR3-negative cells had similar TRBV-TRBJ usage.

Looked up from germline, CDR1 is SGHTA and CDR2 is FQGTGA. The CDR3 has 15 amino acids. Libraries of TRB cDNA were made by 5' RACE and carried UMIs. TCRdb reprocessed the 5' RACE reads, with one entry per CDR3 protein and no DNA. Found here are 45,000 to 55,000 distinct CDR3 sequences; the top ten clones hold 15%. The receptor's source is a human donor in good health. Some clones in this sample may be carry-over from other donors' samples. The chain is built from TRBV7-3 and TRBJ1-1. Sequencing used memory CD8+ T cells from blood. The CDR3 loop is CASSLSPGSNTEAFF.